A single sample is the source of the 20 T cell receptor beta chains below, sequenced in a study of blood T cell repertoires in COVID-19. Libraries were prepared by immunoSEQ multiplex PCR; TCRdb keeps only in-frame clonotypes and omits some of them. The sample has around 20,000 clones, about 83% seen once. Sequencing was done on a sample of peripheral blood. The source of these receptors is a human donor in a cohort sampled during active COVID-19.

The chain employs TRBV28 and TRBJ1-4; 8 bases agree with TRBD1. The V and J ends lost 8 bases and 4 bases, in that order; junction bases with no gene match: 3. This CDR3 is 13 amino acids long. CDR1 and CDR2 from the germline V gene are MDHEN and SYDVKM. This chain's CDR3 is CASVGQGNEKLFF. As DNA, the CDR3 is TGTGCCAGCGTCGGACAGGGTAATGAAAAACTGTTTTTT.

The CDR3 spells CASSFGAGRDTQYF. The CDR3 DNA reads TGTGCCAGTAGTTTCGGAGCAGGGAGGGATACGCAGTATTTT. This rearrangement joins TRBV19 to TRBJ2-3; perhaps TRBD2 as D (6 bases). This CDR3 spans 14 amino acids. CDR1 is LNHDA, CDR2 SQIVND, per germline (reference sequence). V gave up 5 bases and J gave up 6 bases, with 15 bases separating them.

The chain carries TRBV7-6 and TRBJ2-3, with TRBD1 identical over 9 bases. CDR1 is SGHVS and CDR2 is FNYEAQ in the germline V gene. V dropped 6 bases and J dropped 2; count of bases not matched to a gene: 9. This CDR3 has 16 residues. The CDR3: CASRLTGGSNTDTQYF. The DNA for the CDR3 is TGTGCCAGCAGACTTACAGGGGGCAGTAACACAGATACGCAGTATTTT.

This clone was picked up a small number of times. The chain recombines TRBV29-1 with TRBJ2-3, with TRBD1 as a possible D gene (5 bases). The CDR3 has 14 amino acids. CDR1 SQVTM and CDR2 ANQGSEA come from the germline V gene. V was clipped by 6 bases and J by 5 bases, with 18 bases between them. The CDR3 sequence: CSVGPFGSGDTQYF. In DNA form, the CDR3 reads TGCAGCGTGGGGCCCTTTGGGTCTGGAGATACGCAGTATTTT.

The J gene is TRBJ2-3, the V gene TRBV18; TRBD2 matches 13 bases. Germline assignment: CDR1 KGHSH and CDR2 LQKENI. V dropped 4 bases and J dropped 0; count of bases not matched to a gene: 4. This CDR3 has 17 amino acids. The CDR3 sequence: CASSLTSGRASTDTQYF. CDR3 DNA: TGTGCCAGCTCACTCACTAGCGGGAGGGCCAGCACAGATACGCAGTATTTT.

This chain joins TRBV28 and TRBJ1-5; D is perhaps TRBD1 (5 bases). CDR3 length equals 16 residues. Germline values: CDR1 MDHEN, CDR2 SYDVKM. V lost 4 bases, J lost 4 bases, and 17 bases lay in between. The CDR3 DNA reads as TGTGCCAGCAGTTCCCGACAGCCATCTCTGAATCAGCCCCAGCATTTT. As protein: CASSSRQPSLNQPQHF. The full variable domain, its missing parts supplied by reference TRBV28 and TRBJ1-5, is DVKVTQSSRYLVKRTGEKVFLECVQDMDHENMFWYRQDPGLGLRLIYFSYDVKMKEKGDIPEGYSVSREKKERFSLILESASTNQTSMYLCASSSRQPSLNQPQHFGDGTRLSIL.

The rearrangement links TRBV7-8 to TRBJ1-2; 10 bases are shared with TRBD1. The CDR3 sequence is 18 residues long. The V and J ends lost 5 bases and 4 bases, in that order; junction bases with no gene match: 16. Germline loops: CDR1 SGHVS, CDR2 FQNEAQ. CDR3 nucleotide sequence: TGTGCCAGCAGCCCGTACTATCCGGGACAGGGGAGGACCTATGGCTACACCTTC. As protein: CASSPYYPGQGRTYGYTF. Complete variable domain (other parts from reference TRBV7-8 and TRBJ1-2): GAGVSQSPRYKVAKRGQDVALRCDPISGHVSLFWYQQALGQGPEFLTYFQNEAQLDKSGLPSDRFFAERPEGSVSTLKIQRTQQEDSAVYLCASSPYYPGQGRTYGYTFGSGTRLTVV.

The rearrangement joins TRBV6-5 to TRBJ2-5, with D perhaps matching TRBD2 (7 bases). V lost 7 bases, J lost 0 bases, and 15 bases lay in between. CDR1 and CDR2 from the germline V gene are MNHEY and SVGAGI. The CDR3 is 15 residues long. The CDR3: CASTHGGANQETQYF. DNA of the CDR3: TGTGCCAGCACTCATGGGGGGGCCAACCAAGAGACCCAGTACTTC.

This rearrangement joins TRBV7-9 to TRBJ2-5; 9 bases line up with TRBD1. This CDR3 has 14 amino acids. V shed 5 bases and J 3 bases; nucleotides not matched to a gene: 4. Germline values: CDR1 SEHNR, CDR2 FQNEAQ (reference sequence). The CDR3 DNA reads as TGTGCCAGCAGCCCAAGGACAGGGGAAGAGACCCAGTACTTC. It encodes CASSPRTGEETQYF. The variable domain in full, completed from reference TRBV7-9 and TRBJ2-5, reads DTGVSQNPRHKITKRGQNVTFRCDPISEHNRLYWYRQTLGQGPEFLTYFQNEAQLEKSRLLSDRFSAERPKGSFSTLEIQRTEQGDSAMYLCASSPRTGEETQYFGPGTRLLVL.

J is TRBJ1-4 and V is TRBV5-1; TRBD1 matches at 7 bases. The CDR3 totals 16 residues. Per germline, CDR1 SGHRS and CDR2 YFSETQ. With 0 bases clipped from V and 6 bases from J, the junction kept 8 bases outside the gene matches. CDR3 sequence reads: CASSLVSGGSDEKLFF. CDR3 nucleotide sequence: TGCGCCAGCAGCTTGGTATCAGGGGGAAGTGATGAAAAACTGTTTTTT.

V is TRBV28 and J is TRBJ2-7, with 7 bases fitting TRBD2. Unmatched junction bases numbered 9, after V lost 7 bases and J lost 0 bases. Per germline, CDR1 MDHEN and CDR2 SYDVKM. CDR3 length: 15 amino acids. In DNA, the CDR3 is TGTGCCAGCACCTCTAGCGGAGCGAGCTCCTACGAGCAGTACTTC. Its protein product is CASTSSGASSYEQYF.

The rearrangement links TRBV13 to TRBJ2-1; 8 bases line up with TRBD2. This CDR3 spans 15 amino acids. The germline CDR1 and CDR2 sequences are PRHDT and FYEKMQ (reference sequence). V was pared by 3 bases and J by 9 bases, with 10 bases of the junction left unmatched. The CDR3 DNA is TGTGCCAGCAGCTTGCCGGGGCTAGCGGGCACTGAGCAGTTCTTC. It codes for CASSLPGLAGTEQFF.

The table lists this clone with a count of one. This rearrangement joins TRBV9 to TRBJ1-2; D is undetermined. Germline V lookup: CDR1 SGDLS, CDR2 YYNGEE. This CDR3 spans 13 amino acids. Trimming took 0 bases from V and 8 from J, leaving 11 bases between them. Here the CDR3 DNA reads TGTGCCAGCAGCGTAGGAGCAGCGTCGGGCTACACCTTC. Residues: CASSVGAASGYTF.

J is TRBJ2-7 and V is TRBV9; 12 bases match TRBD2. The germline CDR1 and CDR2 sequences are SGDLS and YYNGEE. The CDR3 has 17 residues. The J segment lost 3 bases and the V segment lost 4 bases, leaving 11 bases of the junction unmatched. CDR3 in amino acids: CASSPRAMTSGSYEQYF. The CDR3 DNA follows: TGTGCCAGCAGCCCGCGAGCAATGACTAGCGGGAGCTACGAGCAGTACTTC.

The V call is TRBV15, the J call TRBJ2-1; a weak D match, TRBD1 (5 bases). Trimming stripped 9 bases from V and 5 bases from J, with 17 bases between. Germline V gives CDR1 LNHNV, CDR2 YYDKDF (reference sequence). The CDR3 has 14 amino acids. CDR3 sequence (DNA): TGTGCCACTTCTCCAGGGAATACCGACAATGAGCAGTTCTTC. Its protein is CATSPGNTDNEQFF.

The V gene is TRBV27, the J gene TRBJ2-3, with D maybe TRBD2 (5 bases). The CDR3 is 12 amino acids. The V and J ends lost 4 bases and 4 bases respectively, with 6 bases between them. The germline V gene has CDR1 MNHEY and CDR2 SMNVEV (reference sequence). The CDR3 here is CASSSRADTQYF. The CDR3, as DNA: TGTGCCAGCAGTTCGCGGGCAGATACGCAGTATTTT.

V and J are TRBV7-9 and TRBJ2-7; TRBD2 agrees at 14 bases. After removal of 3 bases from V and 7 bases from J, the junction contained 5 bases not matched to a gene. Germline V gene data show CDR1 as SEHNR and CDR2 as FQNEAQ (reference sequence). This CDR3 region has 15 residues. The CDR3 sequence is CASSLGLAGVEEQYF. In DNA form, the CDR3 reads TGTGCCAGCAGCTTGGGACTAGCGGGAGTTGAAGAGCAGTACTTC.

This clone has a handful of counts. The rearrangement links TRBV19 to TRBJ1-5; D is unclear. Trimming removed 6 bases from V and 1 base from J, with 16 bases in between. This CDR3 contains 16 residues. Germline CDR1 and CDR2: LNHDA and SQIVND (reference sequence). CDR3 amino acids: CASSSLMRVSNQPQHF. The CDR3 coding sequence is TGTGCCAGTAGCTCCCTTATGCGGGTGAGCAATCAGCCCCAGCATTTT.

This chain connects TRBV27 to TRBJ2-1, with 12 bases lining up with TRBD1. V dropped 6 bases and J dropped 9; count of bases not matched to a gene: 12. Germline CDR1 MNHEY, CDR2 SMNVEV (reference sequence). The CDR3 is 16 amino acids. CDR3 protein: CASRRTGTGGRGEQFF. The DNA of the CDR3 is TGTGCCAGCAGGCGAACCGGGACAGGGGGCCGGGGTGAGCAGTTCTTC.

The chain links TRBV25-1 to TRBJ2-1; possibly TRBD1 for D (6 bases). The CDR3 length is 13 residues. V was clipped by 8 bases and J by 9 bases, with 17 bases between them. Germline CDR1 is MGHDK and CDR2 is SYGVNS. The CDR3 protein is CASARMGAGEQFF. The CDR3 DNA reads as TGTGCCAGCGCAAGAATGGGGGCTGGTGAGCAGTTCTTC.